The 2 T cell receptor beta chains presented below share a single source sample, sequenced in a study of OX40 agonist ivuxolimab in advanced cancers. The method was the immunoSEQ multiplex PCR assay. TCRdb took over this immuneACCESS table, retaining in-frame rearrangements with V and J assigned. Such tables are incomplete; in checked studies, under half of the missing clones stem from an unresolved V gene, and the remainder is unexplained. The sample contains just under 65,000 clones, roughly 86% of them found a single time. Approximately 9.4% of the sample is held by the ten biggest clonotypes. The sequencing used CD4+ or CD8+ T cells sorted from blood, collected in a trial of the OX40 agonist ivuxolimab. These receptors were collected from an adult with an advanced solid tumor such as melanoma, head and neck, liver or kidney cancer.

This clone has just one count. The chain recombines TRBV5-4 with TRBJ2-3; 12 positions agree with TRBD2. Germline CDR1 is SGHNT and CDR2 is YYREEE (reference sequence). The CDR3 is 17 residues long. Unmatched junction bases numbered 9, after V lost 2 bases and J lost 5 bases. This CDR3 is CASSFGLAGGKGDTQYF. CDR3 nucleotides: TGTGCCAGCAGCTTCGGCCTAGCGGGGGGGAAGGGAGATACGCAGTATTTT.

The V and J genes are TRBV5-1 and TRBJ1-1; 7 bases match TRBD1. This CDR3 spans 14 amino acids. Germline CDR1 reads SGHRS; CDR2 reads YFSETQ. Germline trimming cut 0 bases from V and 8 bases from J; bases unmatched to any gene: 7. In nucleotides, the CDR3 is TGCGCCAGCAGCTTGGTCGCCGGGACAGAGGAAGCTTTCTTT. This translates into CASSLVAGTEEAFF. Full variable domain (missing parts from reference TRBV5-1 and TRBJ1-1): KAGVTQTPRYLIKTRGQQVTLSCSPISGHRSVSWYQQTPGQGLQFLFEYFSETQRNKGNFPGRFSGRQFSNSRSEMNVSTLELGDSALYLCASSLVAGTEEAFFGQGTRLTVV.